This T cell receptor (beta chain) was sequenced during a study of T cells in Graves' hyperthyroidism and ophthalmopathy. The CDR3 regions of TCR beta were amplified from RNA transcripts. The HTBI set primed first-round TCR CDR3 RT-PCR. TCRdb reprocessed the multiplex PCR reads with MiXCR, giving one entry per CDR3 protein. This sample yields some 140,000 distinct CDR3 sequences, of which around 20% are seen a single time; around two thirds belongs to the top ten. Notes on the study in general: Ophthalmopathy and stable hyperthyroidism were separated by a 13 V-J model.

In this sample, this clonotype turned up many times. The antigen is not known. Germline V CDR1 and CDR2: MDHEN, SYDVKM. V lost 2 bases to trimming and J lost 5 bases, with 4 bases between them. This CDR3 comprises 12 residues. The sample comprised blood. This receptor was taken from a woman aged 50 to 65 with Graves' hyperthyroidism that later progressed to Graves' ophthalmopathy. This sequence joins TRBV28 and TRBJ2-4, with D uncertain. As DNA, the CDR3 is TGTGCCAGCAGTTTAGGGGAAAACATTCAGTACTTC. Translated: CASSLGENIQYF. The whole variable domain, remainder taken from reference TRBV28 and TRBJ2-4, is DVKVTQSSRYLVKRTGEKVFLECVQDMDHENMFWYRQDPGLGLRLIYFSYDVKMKEKGDIPEGYSVSREKKERFSLILESASTNQTSMYLCASSLGENIQYFGAGTRLSVL.